This T cell receptor (beta chain) came from a study of blood T cell repertoires in COVID-19. Methods used by the authors: Reference gene primers were amplified, and this amplification served to estimate nucleated cell counts. TCRdb's copy holds only in-frame clones and misses some; the assay was immunoSEQ multiplex PCR. That table supplies the V and J calls and clone size; D and trimming were determined from the DNA. This sample carries fewer than 350,000 clones, around 84% of them seen once, and the ten largest clones take around 1.8%. Enrolled through a virtual design, the participants were between 18 and 89 years of age and came from 24 US areas. A COVID-19 case was met by exposed participants within 2 weeks before study entry. Per the germline V gene, CDR1 is SGHTA and CDR2 is FQGNSA. Trimming took 6 bases from V and 5 from J, leaving 11 bases between them. The CDR3 covers 13 residues.

The sequenced material came from PBMCs or T cells enriched from blood (not recorded which). The chain is built from TRBV7-2 and TRBJ2-1, with TRBD1 as a possible D gene (5 bases). The TCR comes from a young woman who had been exposed to COVID-19. CDR3 bases: TGTGCCAGCAGTGGGGCAGTAAACAATGAGCAGTTCTTC. Amino acid sequence: CASSGAVNNEQFF.